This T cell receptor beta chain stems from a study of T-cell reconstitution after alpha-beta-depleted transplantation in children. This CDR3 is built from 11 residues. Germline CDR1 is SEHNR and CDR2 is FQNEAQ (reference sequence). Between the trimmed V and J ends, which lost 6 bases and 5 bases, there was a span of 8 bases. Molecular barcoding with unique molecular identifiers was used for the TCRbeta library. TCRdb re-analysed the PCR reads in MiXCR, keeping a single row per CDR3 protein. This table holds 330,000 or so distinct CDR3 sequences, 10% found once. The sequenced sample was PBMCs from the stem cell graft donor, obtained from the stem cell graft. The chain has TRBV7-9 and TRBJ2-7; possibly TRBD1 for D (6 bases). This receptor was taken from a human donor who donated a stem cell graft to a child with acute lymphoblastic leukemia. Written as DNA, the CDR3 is TGTGCCAGCAGACAGGGTCACGAGCAGTACTTC. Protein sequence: CASRQGHEQYF.